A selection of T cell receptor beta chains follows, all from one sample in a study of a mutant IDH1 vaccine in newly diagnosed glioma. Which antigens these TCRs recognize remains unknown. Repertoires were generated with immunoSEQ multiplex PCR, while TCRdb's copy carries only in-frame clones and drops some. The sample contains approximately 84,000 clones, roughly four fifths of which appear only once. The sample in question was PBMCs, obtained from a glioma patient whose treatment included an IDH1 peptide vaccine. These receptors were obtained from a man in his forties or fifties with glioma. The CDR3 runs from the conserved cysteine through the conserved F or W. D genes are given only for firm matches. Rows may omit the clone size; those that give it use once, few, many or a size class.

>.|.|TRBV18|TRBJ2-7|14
CASSPPSGNYEQYF
TGTGCCAGCTCACCACCTAGCGGTAACTACGAGCAGTACTTC
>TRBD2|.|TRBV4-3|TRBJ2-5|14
CASSQDTSGRTQYF
TGCGCCAGCAGCCAAGATACTAGCGGGAGGACCCAGTACTTC
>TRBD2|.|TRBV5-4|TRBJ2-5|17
CASSSPVGSGYQETQYF
TGTGCCAGCAGCTCTCCTGTGGGTAGCGGGTACCAAGAGACCCAGTACTTC
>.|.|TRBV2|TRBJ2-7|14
CASSDFQGRDEQYF
TGTGCCAGCAGTGATTTTCAGGGGCGGGACGAGCAGTACTTC
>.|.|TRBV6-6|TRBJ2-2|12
CASSGVAGELFF
TGTGCCAGCAGCGGGGTTGCGGGGGAGCTGTTTTTT
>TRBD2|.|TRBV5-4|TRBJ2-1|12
CASSFPGLEQFF
TGTGCCAGCAGCTTCCCGGGACTAGAGCAGTTCTTC
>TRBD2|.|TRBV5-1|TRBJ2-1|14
CASRGLPPANEQFF
TGCGCCAGCAGGGGACTACCCCCCGCCAATGAGCAGTTCTTC
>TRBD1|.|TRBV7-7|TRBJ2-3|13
CASSLDRGGSQYF
TGTGCTAGCAGCTTAGACAGGGGTGGGTCGCAGTATTTT
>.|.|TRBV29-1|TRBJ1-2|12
CSVVFENYGYTF
TGCAGCGTTGTGTTTGAAAACTATGGCTACACCTTC
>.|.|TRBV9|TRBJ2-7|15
CASSKDGRAHYEQYF
TGTGCCAGCAGCAAAGACGGCAGGGCTCACTACGAGCAGTACTTC
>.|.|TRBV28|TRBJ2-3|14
CASRSGLLTDTQYF
TGTGCCAGCAGGTCCGGACTCCTCACAGATACGCAGTATTTT
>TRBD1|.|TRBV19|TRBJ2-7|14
CASSKDRTLYEQYF
TGTGCCAGTAGTAAGGACAGGACCCTCTACGAGCAGTACTTC
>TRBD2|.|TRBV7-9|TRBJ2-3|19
CASSLYRTSGRTSTDTQYF
TGTGCCAGCAGCTTATATCGGACTAGCGGGAGGACTAGCACAGATACGCAGTATTTT
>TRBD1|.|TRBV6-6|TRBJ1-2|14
CASSSQGQLYGYTF
TGTGCCAGCAGTTCCCAGGGACAGCTATATGGCTACACCTTC
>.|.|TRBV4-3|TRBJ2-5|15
CASSQVLWGRETQYF
TGCGCCAGCAGCCAAGTCCTCTGGGGGCGGGAGACCCAGTACTTC
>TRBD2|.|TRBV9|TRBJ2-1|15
CASSAGLAGYNEQFF
TGTGCCAGCAGCGCTGGACTAGCGGGGTACAATGAGCAGTTCTTC
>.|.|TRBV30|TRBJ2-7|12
CAWSWASYEQYF
TGTGCCTGGAGTTGGGCCTCCTACGAGCAGTACTTC
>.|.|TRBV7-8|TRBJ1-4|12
CASSTPNEKLFF
TGTGCCAGCAGCACACCTAATGAAAAACTGTTTTTT
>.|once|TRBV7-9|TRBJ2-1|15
CASGPDRSSYNEQFF
TGTGCCAGCGGTCCCGATAGGAGCTCCTACAATGAGCAGTTCTTC
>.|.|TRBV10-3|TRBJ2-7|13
CAISVGGLYEQYF
TGTGCCATCAGCGTTGGCGGTTTATACGAGCAGTACTTC
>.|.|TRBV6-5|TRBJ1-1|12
CASSYHKTEAFF
TGTGCCAGCAGTTACCACAAAACTGAAGCTTTCTTT
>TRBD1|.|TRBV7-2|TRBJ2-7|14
CASSLGQGKYEQYF
TGTGCCAGCAGCTTAGGACAGGGGAAGTACGAGCAGTACTTC
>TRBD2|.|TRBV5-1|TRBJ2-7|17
CASSLGSGGYFPYEQYF
TGCGCCAGCAGCTTGGGTAGCGGGGGATATTTCCCCTACGAGCAGTACTTC
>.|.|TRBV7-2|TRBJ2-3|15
CASSLGQAPPDTQYF
TGTGCCAGCAGCTTAGGACAGGCCCCCCCAGATACGCAGTATTTT
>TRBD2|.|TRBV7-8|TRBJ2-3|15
CASSLEAGGTDTQYF
TGTGCCAGCAGCTTAGAGGCGGGGGGGACAGATACGCAGTATTTT
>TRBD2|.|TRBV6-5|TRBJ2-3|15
CASRLTSGGLDTQYF
TGTGCCAGCAGGTTGACTAGCGGGGGCCTAGATACGCAGTATTTT
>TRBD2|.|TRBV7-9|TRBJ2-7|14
CASSGTSGVNEQYF
TGTGCCAGCAGCGGGACTAGCGGGGTGAACGAGCAGTACTTC
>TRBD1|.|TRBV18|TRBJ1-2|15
CASSPLDRGTAGYTF
TGTGCCAGCTCACCGCTCGACAGGGGAACGGCTGGCTACACCTTC
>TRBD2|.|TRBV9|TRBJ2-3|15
CASSVTSANTDTQYF
TGTGCCAGCAGCGTGACTAGCGCAAACACAGATACGCAGTATTTT
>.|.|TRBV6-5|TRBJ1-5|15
CASRRDNWGNQPQHF
TGTGCCAGCAGAAGGGATAACTGGGGCAATCAGCCCCAGCATTTT
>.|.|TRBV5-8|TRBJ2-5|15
CASSPSGEVGETQYF
TGTGCCAGCAGCCCGTCGGGGGAGGTAGGAGAGACCCAGTACTTC
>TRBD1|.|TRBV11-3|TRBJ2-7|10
CASSCTGASF
TGTGCCAGCAGCTGTACAGGGGCAAGCTTC
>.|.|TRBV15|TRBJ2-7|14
CATSRDREGYEQYF
TGTGCCACCAGCAGGGACAGGGAGGGCTACGAGCAGTACTTC